These 19 T cell receptor beta chains came from one sample sequenced in a study of blood T cells in healthy people across ages. With a J-beta primer mix and a sample-barcoded 5' primer, a second PCR ran about 6 to 11 cycles. TCRdb processed the 5' RACE reads anew with MiXCR; each CDR3 protein has one entry. The repertoire holds fewer than 800,000 distinct CDR3 sequences, with 20% to 25% as singletons. These same data were also listed under a study on T cells of mothers and their children.

The specimen sequenced was blood. All receptors come from a boy aged 5-17 years in good health.

The V call is TRBV6-1, the J call TRBJ2-2; perhaps TRBD2 as D (5 bases). V was trimmed by 7 bases and J by 6 bases, leaving 18 bases between them. CDR1 and CDR2 from the germline V gene are MNHNS and SASEGT. This CDR3 spans 15 amino acids. CDR3 nucleotides: TGTGCCAGCACGGGTAACCGGGGTGGTTCCGGGGAGCTGTTTTTT. It is translated as CASTGNRGGSGELFF.

This clonotype was recorded once. The missing conserved phenylalanine or tryptophan at the end of this CDR3 makes a read error likely. The chain recombines TRBV7-2 with TRBJ2-4; possibly TRBD1 or TRBD2 for D (5 bases each). V lost 3 bases, J lost 7 bases, and 10 bases lay in between. Germline CDR1 is SGHTA and CDR2 is FQGNSA. The CDR3 has 13 amino acids. The DNA of the CDR3 is TGTGCCAGCAGCTTGGGACGCGAGAACATTCAGTACCTC. Its protein product is CASSLGRENIQYL.

Only a few counts were recorded for this clonotype. The rearrangement links TRBV4-1 to TRBJ1-1; unclear D gene. Germline V gene data show CDR1 as MGHRA and CDR2 as YSYEKL. Trimming removed 4 bases from V and 1 base from J, with 7 bases in between. This CDR3 contains 13 residues. CDR3 nucleotide sequence: TGCGCCAGCAGCCGGGAGGGGAACACTGAAGCTTTCTTT. This gives the protein CASSREGNTEAFF.

This clonotype was recorded a few times. The chain employs TRBV5-1 and TRBJ1-3, with no clear D. CDR1 and CDR2 (germline): SGHRS, YFSETQ. This CDR3 has 14 residues. V was shortened by 0 bases and J by 6 bases, with 10 bases between the two germline ends. CDR3 nucleotides: TGCGCCAGCAGCTTGGACAGAACGGAAAACACCATATATTTT. This encodes CASSLDRTENTIYF.

This clonotype came up many times. One junction end does not reproduce the germline sequence, and a read error may be involved. The V call is TRBV7-7, the J call TRBJ2-6, with a possible D match to TRBD1 (5 bases). CDR3 length equals 14 residues. Germline loops: CDR1 SSHAT, CDR2 FNYEAQ (reference sequence). CDR3 bases: TGTGCTAGCAGCTTAGGGGCCGGGGCCAACGTCCTGACTTTC. Its protein product is CASSLGAGANVLTF.

In its sample, this clonotype was seen once. CDR3 nucleotides: TGCAGTGCTAGAGGCCTCCGCGGCAGTTACAATGAGCAGTTCTTC. Its translation is CSARGLRGSYNEQFF. The chain employs TRBV20-1 and TRBJ2-1; no firm D call. The CDR3 is 15 residues long. The germline gives CDR1 DFQATT, CDR2 SNEGSKA (reference sequence). V gave up 1 base and J gave up 4 bases, with 14 bases separating them.

The genes are TRBV29-1 and TRBJ2-7; possibly TRBD1 for D (5 bases). There are 13 residues in the CDR3. Trimming took 1 base from V and 2 from J, leaving 9 bases between them. Germline V gene data show CDR1 as SQVTM and CDR2 as ANQGSEA. The CDR3 protein is CSVEGQTTYEQYF. DNA of the CDR3: TGCAGCGTTGAAGGACAGACAACCTACGAGCAGTACTTC.

This rearrangement joins TRBV7-2 to TRBJ2-3; D is uncertain. V lost 1 base and J 1 base, leaving 9 bases between the germline ends. CDR1 SGHTA and CDR2 FQGNSA come from the germline V gene. This CDR3 comprises 15 residues. CDR3 DNA sequence: TGTGCCAGCAGCTTAGACGGGTTACGCACAGATACGCAGTATTTT. Translation gives CASSLDGLRTDTQYF.

The V call is TRBV28, the J call TRBJ2-1, with D possibly being TRBD1 or TRBD2 (6 bases each). The CDR3 covers 15 residues. V lost 5 bases and J lost 8, with 19 bases in between. Germline CDR1 and CDR2: MDHEN and SYDVKM. In nucleotides, the CDR3 is TGTGCCAGCAGTGGGGGGCTACACCTTCTCGATGAGCAGTTCTTC. It is translated as CASSGGLHLLDEQFF.

This clonotype has only a few counts. The V and J genes are TRBV7-2 and TRBJ2-5; 13 bases are shared with TRBD2. The V gene end was trimmed by 3 bases and the J gene end by 3 bases; junction bases not matched to a gene: 4. Germline CDR1 is SGHTA and CDR2 is FQGNSA. CDR3 length: 16 residues. In nucleotides, the CDR3 is TGTGCCAGCAGCTTTACTAGCGGGAGGGCGAAAGAGACCCAGTACTTC. This encodes CASSFTSGRAKETQYF. The whole variable domain, filled in from reference TRBV7-2 and TRBJ2-5, reads GAGVSQSPSNKVTEKGKDVELRCDPISGHTALYWYRQSLGQGLEFLIYFQGNSAPDKSGLPSDRFSAERTGGSVSTLTIQRTQQEDSAVYLCASSFTSGRAKETQYFGPGTRLLVL.

This chain uses TRBV7-9 with TRBJ1-1; D gene unclear. The V end was cut by 4 bases, the J end by 8 bases, with 14 bases between. The CDR3 is 13 residues long. Germline V lookup: CDR1 SEHNR, CDR2 FQNEAQ (reference sequence). The CDR3 bases are TGTGCCAGCAGCTCAACACCCGAAGGGGAAGCTTTCTTT. Protein: CASSSTPEGEAFF.

The chain combines TRBV13 with TRBJ1-1; 7 bases agree with TRBD1. The CDR3 covers 14 residues. Germline values: CDR1 PRHDT, CDR2 FYEKMQ (reference sequence). The junction had 6 bases not matched to a gene; V was cut back by 5 bases and J by 3 bases. CDR3 loop: CASSPEGAHTEAFF. The CDR3 region has the DNA TGTGCCAGCAGCCCCGAGGGGGCGCACACTGAAGCTTTCTTT.

The chain employs TRBV10-1 and TRBJ2-7; 7 bases are shared with TRBD2. CDR3 size: 16 residues. The V gene end was trimmed by 0 bases and the J gene end by 5 bases; junction bases not matched to a gene: 10. CDR1 and CDR2 (germline): WNHNN, SYGVQD (reference sequence). The CDR3 DNA follows: TGCGCCAGCAGTGAGTCGATTTCGAAGGCGGGAGACGAGCAGTACTTC. It encodes CASSESISKAGDEQYF.

The chain recombines TRBV29-1 with TRBJ2-1; D unclear. CDR1 and CDR2 from the germline V gene are SQVTM and ANQGSEA. Trimming pared 3 bases from V and 1 base from J, leaving 16 bases between. The CDR3 is made up of 16 amino acids. As DNA, the CDR3 is TGCAGCGTTGAGGTGACGGGTCTCGCTTCCTACAATGAGCAGTTCTTC. It is translated as CSVEVTGLASYNEQFF.

Only a few counts were recorded for this clonotype. The CDR3 DNA is TGTGCCACCGCTGCGAGGCCCGATAGCGGGGGCCCTTTGGAGACCCAGTACTTC. The encoded protein is CATAARPDSGGPLETQYF. V gene TRBV10-3 combines with J gene TRBJ2-5; 9 bases are shared with TRBD2. The V segment lost 10 bases and the J segment 5 bases; nucleotides outside the gene matches: 23. CDR3 length: 18 residues. Germline V CDR1 and CDR2: ENHRY, SYGVKD.

The V gene is TRBV5-1, the J gene TRBJ2-3; D is uncertain. This CDR3 is 15 amino acids long. With 2 bases removed from V and 3 bases from J, the gap between germline ends came to 13 bases. CDR1 SGHRS and CDR2 YFSETQ come from the germline V gene. CDR3 residues: CASSFSGVSTDTQYF. The CDR3 DNA reads TGCGCCAGCAGCTTTTCGGGTGTTAGTACAGATACGCAGTATTTT.

This clonotype was picked up a small number of times. The J gene is TRBJ2-5, the V gene TRBV7-2; perhaps TRBD1 as D (8 bases). Gene TRBJ2-7 matches the end of the DNA better, so the J call may be wrong. This CDR3 has 15 amino acids. Germline V CDR1 and CDR2: SGHTA, FQGNSA. This CDR3 reads CASSPPRTGRDEQYF. In DNA, the CDR3 is TGTGCCAGCAGCCCACCGCGGACAGGGAGGGACGAGCAGTACTTC.

The chain carries TRBV10-3 and TRBJ2-7; 7 positions match TRBD1. The length of the CDR3 is 14 residues. Germline trimming cut 4 bases from V and 1 base from J; bases unmatched to any gene: 4. CDR1 is ENHRY, CDR2 SYGVKD, per germline. Written as DNA, the CDR3 is TGTGCCATCAGTGGAATGGGACAGTCCTACGAGCAGTACTTC. It codes for CAISGMGQSYEQYF.

The chain carries TRBV12-3 or TRBV12-4 and TRBJ2-3, with 11 bases matching TRBD2. The CDR3 covers 14 residues. Trimming at V came to 6 bases and at J to 1 base, leaving 0 bases not matched to a gene. For the CDR3, the DNA is TGTGCCAGCAGACTAGCGGGAGGCACAGATACGCAGTATTTT. As protein: CASRLAGGTDTQYF.